This is a list of T cell receptor beta chains from one sample in a study of shared T cell receptors in the human thymus. TCRdb keeps only in-frame clones here, not all; method: immunoSEQ multiplex PCR. The sample shows roughly 710,000 clones, approximately 85% of them seen only once. This sample was shared with a second study, whose subject was human thymus T cells.

Sequenced input: thymocytes. The receptors stem from a girl in the first two years of life with a congenital heart defect. CDR3s include the opening cysteine and the closing phenylalanine or tryptophan. A D gene is named only where the DNA matches it firmly. Clone size is not always given. Where it is, it says once, few, many or a class for expanded clones.

abundance: once
d_gene: TRBD1
v_gene: TRBV27
CDR3aa: CASSPDRALVYGYTF

abundance: .
d_gene: .
v_gene: TRBV27
CDR3aa: CAIRPRAFIDYGYTF

abundance: .
d_gene: .
v_gene: TRBV10-3
CDR3aa: CAGGGATFGPYNEQFF

abundance: .
d_gene: .
v_gene: TRBV27
CDR3aa: CASSLRVVGNSPLHF

abundance: .
d_gene: .
v_gene: TRBV2
CDR3aa: CASTPGWRAGYGYTF

abundance: .
d_gene: TRBD1
v_gene: TRBV4-3
CDR3aa: CASSPSTGTGGYWTMEGTF

abundance: .
d_gene: .
v_gene: TRBV9
CDR3aa: CASSVGGGNTGELFF

abundance: .
d_gene: TRBD1
v_gene: TRBV4-1
CDR3aa: CASSLSGTGLNQPQHF

abundance: few
d_gene: .
v_gene: TRBV4-1
CDR3aa: CASSQDWGPLQNTEAFF

abundance: .
d_gene: .
v_gene: TRBV12-1
CDR3aa: CASSPLRVAGVPRRTGELFF

abundance: .
d_gene: .
v_gene: TRBV4-1
CDR3aa: CASSSTYFPGGHTEAFF

abundance: .
d_gene: .
v_gene: TRBV2
CDR3aa: CASSGGTPTNRQAEPFNQPQHF

abundance: once
d_gene: .
v_gene: TRBV4-1
CDR3aa: CASSQDWIRGNQPQHF